Listed below are T cell receptor beta chains from one sample, sequenced in a study of blood T cell repertoires in COVID-19. Repertoires were generated with immunoSEQ multiplex PCR, while TCRdb's copy carries only in-frame clones and drops some. The sample consists of some 240,000 clones, 81% of them appearing once. Sequencing was done on a sample of peripheral blood. Source of these receptors: a woman aged 80 or older with COVID-19, enrolled during active disease. Both conserved end residues are part of each CDR3. A D gene is named only where the DNA matches it firmly. The size entry is marked missing in some rows and otherwise reads once, few, many or a size class.

abundance: -
j_gene: TRBJ1-1
d_gene: -
v_gene: TRBV10-2
CDR3aa: CASRRVSQAEAFF
CDR3nt: TGCGCCAGCCGACGGGTCAGTCAAGCTGAAGCTTTCTTT

abundance: -
j_gene: TRBJ1-6
d_gene: TRBD1
v_gene: TRBV2
CDR3aa: CASSGGQGNSPLHF
CDR3nt: TGTGCCAGCAGTGGAGGACAGGGGAATTCACCCCTCCACTTT

abundance: -
j_gene: TRBJ2-7
d_gene: TRBD2
v_gene: TRBV20-1
CDR3aa: CSASRGVRPEQYF
CDR3nt: TGCAGTGCCAGTCGGGGGGTCCGTCCCGAGCAGTACTTC

abundance: -
j_gene: TRBJ1-5
d_gene: TRBD1
v_gene: TRBV6-2/TRBV6-3
CDR3aa: CASSSGTGSSAQHF
CDR3nt: TGTGCCAGCAGTTCTGGGACAGGTTCAAGTGCCCAGCATTTT

abundance: -
j_gene: TRBJ1-1
d_gene: TRBD1
v_gene: TRBV19
CDR3aa: CASTEQGAPTEAFF
CDR3nt: TGTGCCAGTACAGAACAGGGGGCGCCCACTGAAGCTTTCTTT

abundance: -
j_gene: TRBJ1-2
d_gene: -
v_gene: TRBV7-9
CDR3aa: CASSFSGDLGTYGYTF
CDR3nt: TGTGCCAGCAGCTTCTCGGGGGATCTAGGTACATATGGCTACACCTTC

abundance: few
j_gene: TRBJ1-1
d_gene: TRBD1
v_gene: TRBV7-9
CDR3aa: CASSSRQGMNTEAFF
CDR3nt: TGTGCCAGCAGCTCCCGACAGGGAATGAACACTGAAGCTTTCTTT

abundance: -
j_gene: TRBJ1-1
d_gene: -
v_gene: TRBV12-3/TRBV12-4
CDR3aa: CASSYTGEAFF
CDR3nt: TGTGCCAGCAGTTACACAGGAGAAGCTTTCTTT

abundance: -
j_gene: TRBJ2-1
d_gene: -
v_gene: TRBV14
CDR3aa: CASSQVPKFGVSLGEQFF
CDR3nt: TGTGCCAGCAGCCAAGTCCCGAAGTTCGGAGTATCCTTAGGTGAGCAGTTCTTC

abundance: -
j_gene: TRBJ1-1
d_gene: -
v_gene: TRBV5-1
CDR3aa: CASSLGKGGEAFF
CDR3nt: TGCGCCAGCAGCTTGGGGAAGGGAGGTGAAGCTTTCTTT

abundance: few
j_gene: TRBJ1-1
d_gene: -
v_gene: TRBV6-5
CDR3aa: CASSYDGSAEAFF
CDR3nt: TGTGCCAGCAGTTACGATGGCAGTGCTGAAGCTTTCTTT

abundance: -
j_gene: TRBJ1-5
d_gene: -
v_gene: TRBV28
CDR3aa: CASSSAQAGQPQHF
CDR3nt: TGTGCCAGCAGTTCAGCTCAAGCGGGACAGCCCCAGCATTTT

abundance: -
j_gene: TRBJ2-2
d_gene: -
v_gene: TRBV5-1
CDR3aa: CASSGDSLRELFF
CDR3nt: TGCGCCAGCAGCGGCGACTCCTTGCGGGAGCTGTTTTTT

abundance: -
j_gene: TRBJ2-1
d_gene: TRBD2
v_gene: TRBV5-4
CDR3aa: CASSLAYPGGNNEQFF
CDR3nt: TGTGCCAGCAGCTTGGCCTACCCGGGAGGGAACAATGAGCAGTTCTTC

abundance: -
j_gene: TRBJ2-2
d_gene: TRBD1
v_gene: TRBV15
CDR3aa: CATSRGGQANTGELFF
CDR3nt: TGTGCCACCAGCAGAGGTGGACAGGCGAACACCGGGGAGCTGTTTTTT

abundance: once
j_gene: TRBJ2-5
d_gene: -
v_gene: TRBV11-3
CDR3aa: CASSLGGRTEETQYF
CDR3nt: TGTGCCAGCAGCTTAGGGGGTCGGACAGAAGAGACCCAGTACTTC

abundance: -
j_gene: TRBJ1-2
d_gene: -
v_gene: TRBV12-3/TRBV12-4
CDR3aa: CASSSGKNYGYTF
CDR3nt: TGTGCCAGCAGTTCCGGGAAGAACTATGGCTACACCTTC

abundance: -
j_gene: TRBJ2-1
d_gene: TRBD2
v_gene: TRBV9
CDR3aa: CASSPTSVSSYNEQFF
CDR3nt: TGTGCCAGCAGCCCGACTAGCGTCAGCTCCTACAATGAGCAGTTCTTC

abundance: once
j_gene: TRBJ2-5
d_gene: TRBD2
v_gene: TRBV5-5
CDR3aa: CASSLAPGGRRQETQYF
CDR3nt: TGTGCCAGCAGCTTGGCGCCGGGAGGCAGGAGACAAGAGACCCAGTACTTC

abundance: -
j_gene: TRBJ2-3
d_gene: TRBD2
v_gene: TRBV10-3
CDR3aa: CAISPGTSGGLPSTDTQYF
CDR3nt: TGTGCCATCAGTCCCGGGACTAGCGGGGGGCTCCCTAGCACAGATACGCAGTATTTT

abundance: -
j_gene: TRBJ1-2
d_gene: TRBD1
v_gene: TRBV2
CDR3aa: CASIPTGGNYGYTF
CDR3nt: TGTGCCAGCATTCCGACAGGGGGCAACTATGGCTACACCTTC

abundance: -
j_gene: TRBJ2-1
d_gene: -
v_gene: TRBV5-1
CDR3aa: CASSSGNSYNEQFF
CDR3nt: TGCGCCAGCAGTAGTGGTAACTCCTACAATGAGCAGTTCTTC

abundance: -
j_gene: TRBJ2-1
d_gene: -
v_gene: TRBV7-3
CDR3aa: CASSLLLHPSSAEQFF
CDR3nt: TGTGCCAGCAGCTTACTCCTTCATCCTTCTAGCGCCGAGCAGTTCTTC

abundance: few
j_gene: TRBJ1-5
d_gene: TRBD1
v_gene: TRBV19
CDR3aa: CASRGQVGNQPQHF
CDR3nt: TGTGCCAGTAGAGGACAGGTGGGTAATCAGCCCCAGCATTTT

abundance: -
j_gene: TRBJ1-3
d_gene: -
v_gene: TRBV3-1/TRBV3-2
CDR3aa: CASTSSGNTIYF
CDR3nt: TGTGCCAGCACCTCCTCTGGAAACACCATATATTTT

abundance: -
j_gene: TRBJ2-5
d_gene: TRBD2
v_gene: TRBV5-1
CDR3aa: CASSLNGGSQETQYF
CDR3nt: TGCGCCAGCAGCTTGAACGGGGGGAGCCAAGAGACCCAGTACTTC

abundance: -
j_gene: TRBJ1-5
d_gene: -
v_gene: TRBV7-9
CDR3aa: CASSFNNQPQHF
CDR3nt: TGTGCCAGCAGCTTTAACAATCAGCCCCAGCATTTT

abundance: -
j_gene: TRBJ2-1
d_gene: TRBD2
v_gene: TRBV19
CDR3aa: CASSIFAGVGQFF
CDR3nt: TGTGCCAGTAGTATTTTTGCGGGAGTGGGGCAGTTCTTC

abundance: -
j_gene: TRBJ1-2
d_gene: -
v_gene: TRBV10-3
CDR3aa: CAISVGPNYGYTF
CDR3nt: TGTGCCATCAGTGTTGGCCCGAACTATGGCTACACCTTC

abundance: once
j_gene: TRBJ1-4
d_gene: -
v_gene: TRBV5-5
CDR3aa: CASSPSARNEKLFF
CDR3nt: TGTGCCAGCAGCCCCAGCGCAAGAAATGAAAAACTGTTTTTT

abundance: -
j_gene: TRBJ1-5
d_gene: -
v_gene: TRBV30
CDR3aa: CAWSVGVQVNQPQHF
CDR3nt: TGTGCCTGGAGTGTTGGGGTACAGGTCAATCAGCCCCAGCATTTT

abundance: -
j_gene: TRBJ1-2
d_gene: -
v_gene: TRBV6-5
CDR3aa: CASTTSGKGYTF
CDR3nt: TGTGCCAGCACCACCTCCGGGAAGGGCTACACCTTC

abundance: -
j_gene: TRBJ1-3
d_gene: -
v_gene: TRBV7-6
CDR3aa: CASSLGGEKSYF
CDR3nt: TGTGCCAGCAGCTTAGGAGGAGAGAAGTCCTATTTT

abundance: -
j_gene: TRBJ2-3
d_gene: -
v_gene: TRBV5-6
CDR3aa: CASSLIGHPSTDTQYF
CDR3nt: TGTGCCAGCAGCTTGATTGGACATCCTAGCACAGATACGCAGTATTTT

abundance: once
j_gene: TRBJ1-4
d_gene: TRBD1
v_gene: TRBV2
CDR3aa: CASSEAGRGNEKLFF
CDR3nt: TGTGCCAGCAGTGAAGCCGGCAGGGGGAATGAAAAACTGTTTTTT

abundance: many
j_gene: TRBJ2-7
d_gene: -
v_gene: TRBV6-5
CDR3aa: CASREGGSSYEQYF
CDR3nt: TGTGCCAGCAGGGAGGGGGGGAGCTCCTACGAGCAGTACTTC

abundance: -
j_gene: TRBJ2-1
d_gene: -
v_gene: TRBV7-2
CDR3aa: CASSLVFPRGEQFF
CDR3nt: TGTGCCAGCAGCTTAGTGTTCCCTAGGGGTGAGCAGTTCTTC

abundance: -
j_gene: TRBJ1-2
d_gene: TRBD1
v_gene: TRBV29-1
CDR3aa: CSVNRGNYGYTF
CDR3nt: TGCAGCGTTAACAGGGGTAACTATGGCTACACCTTC

abundance: -
j_gene: TRBJ1-1
d_gene: -
v_gene: TRBV18
CDR3aa: CASSLGQNTEAFF
CDR3nt: TGTGCCAGCTCACTGGGACAGAACACTGAAGCTTTCTTT

abundance: -
j_gene: TRBJ1-1
d_gene: TRBD1
v_gene: TRBV19
CDR3aa: CASSPFRTGLTEAFF
CDR3nt: TGTGCCAGTAGTCCCTTCCGGACAGGGTTAACTGAAGCTTTCTTT

abundance: -
j_gene: TRBJ1-1
d_gene: TRBD1
v_gene: TRBV27
CDR3aa: CASSLYGTGGEAFF
CDR3nt: TGTGCCAGCAGTTTATACGGGACAGGAGGAGAAGCTTTCTTT

abundance: -
j_gene: TRBJ1-5
d_gene: TRBD1
v_gene: TRBV4-1
CDR3aa: CASSQGTGGQPQHF
CDR3nt: TGCGCCAGCAGCCAAGGGACAGGGGGTCAGCCCCAGCATTTT

abundance: -
j_gene: TRBJ1-5
d_gene: TRBD1
v_gene: TRBV5-4
CDR3aa: CASSLQGGNQPQHF
CDR3nt: TGTGCCAGCAGCTTGCAGGGGGGTAATCAGCCCCAGCATTTT

abundance: -
j_gene: TRBJ1-1
d_gene: -
v_gene: TRBV7-2
CDR3aa: CASSLANMNTEAFF
CDR3nt: TGTGCCAGCAGCTTAGCAAACATGAACACTGAAGCTTTCTTT

abundance: few
j_gene: TRBJ2-7
d_gene: TRBD1
v_gene: TRBV28
CDR3aa: CASAHRDRGRPGGYEQYF
CDR3nt: TGTGCCAGCGCCCACCGGGACAGGGGGCGACCTGGGGGCTACGAGCAGTACTTC

abundance: few
j_gene: TRBJ1-1
d_gene: -
v_gene: TRBV12-3/TRBV12-4
CDR3aa: CASSFRPGTEAFF
CDR3nt: TGTGCCAGCAGTTTTCGGCCAGGCACTGAAGCTTTCTTT

abundance: -
j_gene: TRBJ2-1
d_gene: -
v_gene: TRBV2
CDR3aa: CASTRGGPTYNEQFF
CDR3nt: TGTGCCAGCACCCGAGGAGGTCCTACCTACAATGAGCAGTTCTTC

abundance: -
j_gene: TRBJ1-1
d_gene: -
v_gene: TRBV18
CDR3aa: CASSPPGTRNTEAFF
CDR3nt: TGTGCCAGCTCTCCCCCCGGGACTAGGAACACTGAAGCTTTCTTT

abundance: -
j_gene: TRBJ2-2
d_gene: -
v_gene: TRBV19
CDR3aa: CASSIDLTGELFF
CDR3nt: TGTGCCAGTAGTATAGATCTGACCGGGGAGCTGTTTTTT

abundance: -
j_gene: TRBJ1-2
d_gene: TRBD1
v_gene: TRBV9
CDR3aa: CASSVDPGGGYGYTF
CDR3nt: TGTGCCAGCAGCGTAGACCCAGGGGGCGGCTATGGCTACACCTTC

abundance: once
j_gene: TRBJ2-3
d_gene: TRBD1
v_gene: TRBV5-1
CDR3aa: CASSLAGQGLTDTQYF
CDR3nt: TGCGCCAGCAGCTTGGCCGGACAGGGTCTCACAGATACGCAGTATTTT

abundance: -
j_gene: TRBJ2-5
d_gene: -
v_gene: TRBV4-1
CDR3aa: CASSRTPNEETQYF
CDR3nt: TGCGCCAGCAGCCGAACCCCAAATGAGGAGACCCAGTACTTC

abundance: few
j_gene: TRBJ1-4
d_gene: -
v_gene: TRBV5-1
CDR3aa: CASSLLAATNEKLFF
CDR3nt: TGCGCCAGCAGCTTGCTGGCTGCAACTAATGAAAAACTGTTTTTT

abundance: -
j_gene: TRBJ1-5
d_gene: -
v_gene: TRBV19
CDR3aa: CASSNYRTSNQPQHF
CDR3nt: TGTGCCAGTAGTAACTACAGGACGAGCAATCAGCCCCAGCATTTT

abundance: -
j_gene: TRBJ1-1
d_gene: TRBD1
v_gene: TRBV5-4
CDR3aa: CASSLGQGARTEAFF
CDR3nt: TGTGCCAGCAGCCTAGGACAGGGGGCTCGGACTGAAGCTTTCTTT